This T cell receptor beta chain was sequenced in a study of CD8 T cells in Susac syndrome (dated by TCRdb to the late 2010s). With respect to the entire study: Repertoire sequencing was used to test whether CD8+ T cell activation and differentiation in Susac syndrome was antigen driven.

V loses 3 bases, J loses 5 bases, and the germline ends lie 22 bases apart. CDR1 and CDR2, per the germline V gene, are SNHLY and FYNNEI. The CDR3, from cysteine to phenylalanine, totals 17 residues. The only DNA kept is the CDR3, 51 bases in frame from the first base. Peripheral blood CD8+ and CD4+ T cells from healthy donors, Susac syndrome patients and multiple sclerosis patients were profiled using high-throughput TCR beta sequencing. Multiple sclerosis controls were treatment-naive patients with stable or active relapsing-remitting disease fulfilling revised McDonald criteria. CD8+ TEMRA cells were enriched by FACS, while bulk CD8+ and CD4+ T cells were purified by magnetic negative isolation. Blood was collected in EDTA tubes and processed within 24 hours, with PBMCs isolated through density gradient centrifugation. PBMCs destined for TCR sequencing were cryopreserved in liquid nitrogen and later thawed in a 37 °C water bath. Purity of sorted or isolated CD4+, CD8+ and CD8+ TEMRA cells was at least 90%.

Of note for this clonotype: Its antigen is not yet known. No much larger clonotype is one base removed from it; base qualities were not supplied.

The full study reports these points: The number of individuals in the TCR sequencing and HLA analysis was recognized as being relatively small.

RNA was extracted using the RNeasy kit, and about 0.5 to 1 ug of the RNA was reverse transcribed with random hexamers. TCR beta CDR3 regions were amplified with the immunoSEQ multiplex PCR assay covering 54 Vbeta and 13 Jbeta segments. PCR amplification bias was corrected using a synthetic template baseline for primer optimization and computational correction. On the authors' methods: Reads were assigned to V, D and J genes according to IMGT and analyzed in immunoSEQ Analyzer, with only productive sequences retained. To calculate clonality, Shannon entropy was normalized by log2 of the number of productive unique sequences and then subtracted from one. For each patient and control, public and private clones were evaluated within the 100 most prevalent clones. A clone was defined as Susac-specific if it was absent from the healthy and MS cohorts, from around 960 published viral clones and from other ImmuneACCESS disease sequences. Using fastp at Q25 and MiXCR, TCRdb reprocessed the public reads and kept productive beta chains. Entries are consolidated by CDR3 protein sequence, retaining the most common genes and DNA. Here the V and J calls rest on TCRdb's processing, not on the authors' analysis. The sample table records fewer than 350,000 distinct CDR3 sequences; about 92% of these occur just once. Approximately 0.065% of the sample lies in the top ten.

The source of this sequence is a human donor with multiple sclerosis. The chain couples TRBV2 to TRBJ2-5, with no confidently assigned D gene. What was sequenced was CD4+ T cells from PBMCs. In nucleotide form, the sequence is TGTGCCAGCAGTGACGGGCCCACAGCCTCATCGTCGGAGACCCAGTACTTC. Its amino acids are CASSDGPTASSSETQYF.